The clone carrying this TCR beta chain was counted a few times. What it binds is unknown. The entry originates in a study of cytomegalovirus exposure and HLA in healthy donors. Looking at the study overall: According to later analysis, the same platform produced the 120 validation and 600 to 800 first-cohort repertoires. Findings of the study overall: According to a subsequent analysis, TCR clusters from the first cohort were inclined to appear together in the 110 or so validation repertoires.

Germline V gene lookup returns CDR1 SGHNT and CDR2 YYREEE (reference sequence). The CDR3 contains 12 residues. Unmatched junction bases numbered 2, after V lost 4 bases and J lost 5 bases. Measured with immunoSEQ multiplex PCR; TCRdb has only the in-frame clones, and not every one. This sample has fewer than 200,000 clones, with 85% found just once. Specimen: PBMCs. This sequence was found in a man between 18 and 29 years old in good health and CMV-seropositive. This rearrangement joins TRBV5-4 to TRBJ1-2; 7 bases are shared with TRBD1. CDR3 nucleotides: TGTGCCAGCAGCCCACAGGGGTATGGCTACACCTTC. Translating gives CASSPQGYGYTF.